The 10 T cell receptor beta chains presented below share a single source sample, sequenced in a study of blood T cell repertoires in COVID-19. Clones were sequenced by immunoSEQ multiplex PCR, and TCRdb holds only the in-frame ones, with some missing. The table shows about 370,000 clones, with approximately 88% occurring only once. Material: peripheral blood. The receptors originated from a woman in her thirties with COVID-19, enrolled during active disease.

The CDR3 bases are TGTGCCAGCAACCAGAATCCCTCCGGGACACCTTACTTTACCGGGGAGCTGTTTTTT. The encoded protein is CASNQNPSGTPYFTGELFF. The genes are TRBV28 and TRBJ2-2, with a possible D match to TRBD1 (6 bases). CDR3 length: 19 residues. Trimming pared 7 bases from V and 5 bases from J, leaving 29 bases between. Germline V CDR1 and CDR2: MDHEN, SYDVKM. Filled out from reference TRBV28 and TRBJ2-2, the complete variable domain reads DVKVTQSSRYLVKRTGEKVFLECVQDMDHENMFWYRQDPGLGLRLIYFSYDVKMKEKGDIPEGYSVSREKKERFSLILESASTNQTSMYLCASNQNPSGTPYFTGELFFGEGSRLTVL.

J is TRBJ1-1 and V is TRBV19; 8 bases are a match to TRBD1. CDR1 and CDR2 from the germline V gene are LNHDA and SQIVND (reference sequence). After removal of 5 bases from V and 3 bases from J, the junction contained 2 bases not matched to a gene. The CDR3 is made up of 13 amino acids. The DNA for the CDR3 is TGTGCCAGTAGTCCACAGGGGGACACTGAAGCTTTCTTT. It is translated as CASSPQGDTEAFF.

This chain links TRBV21-1 with TRBJ1-5; the table's D gene call, TRBD1, was not cross checked with the DNA. TRBV21-1 is assigned pseudogene status. This CDR3 comprises 17 residues. CDR3 region: CASSSRGMDRGNQPQHF. The CDR3, as DNA: TGTGCCAGCAGCTCAAGGGGGATGGACAGGGGCAATCAGCCCCAGCATTTT.

The chain employs TRBV10-1 and TRBJ2-7; TRBD1 is a possible D gene (5 bases). Trimming took 4 bases from V and 3 from J, leaving 7 bases between them. CDR3 length equals 12 residues. The germline V gene has CDR1 WNHNN and CDR2 SYGVQD (reference sequence). As DNA, the CDR3 is TGCGCCAGCAGTGGTGACAGCTACGAGCAGTACTTC. It is translated as CASSGDSYEQYF.

The rearrangement joins TRBV5-8 to TRBJ1-1; 8 bases fit TRBD1. Germline values: CDR1 SGHTS, CDR2 YDEGEE. The V gene end was trimmed by 4 bases and the J gene end by 0 bases; junction bases not matched to a gene: 11. The CDR3 has 17 amino acids. CDR3 amino acids: CASSVRTGHPMNTEAFF. CDR3 bases: TGTGCCAGCAGCGTGCGGACAGGGCATCCAATGAACACTGAAGCTTTCTTT.

This chain links TRBV7-9 with TRBJ1-3, with D perhaps matching TRBD1 (6 bases). This CDR3 is 15 amino acids long. Trimming stripped 7 bases from V and 12 bases from J, with 25 bases between. Germline V CDR1 and CDR2: SEHNR, FQNEAQ (reference sequence). CDR3 protein: CASNFMGTPGGGIYF. CDR3 sequence (DNA): TGTGCCAGCAATTTCATGGGGACACCGGGGGGCGGCATATATTTT.

The chain joins TRBV19 to TRBJ2-7, with TRBD1 identical over 10 bases. Germline CDR1 reads LNHDA; CDR2 reads SQIVND (reference sequence). This CDR3 has 14 residues. Losses at the gene ends were 5 bases for V and 3 bases for J; bases not matched to a gene: 4. CDR3: CASSPRTGGYEQYF. DNA of the CDR3: TGTGCCAGTAGTCCCCGGACAGGGGGCTACGAGCAGTACTTC.

The chain couples TRBV29-1 to TRBJ2-5; unclear D gene. The CDR3 is 13 amino acids. Deletions cut 1 base from V and 0 bases from J, with 6 bases between. Germline CDR1 is SQVTM and CDR2 is ANQGSEA. The CDR3 reads CSVEGSDQETQYF. The CDR3 coding sequence is TGCAGCGTTGAAGGGTCAGACCAAGAGACCCAGTACTTC.

The CDR3 sequence: CASTRRGRTTDTQYF. CDR3 in DNA: TGTGCCAGCACGCGTCGGGGGAGAACCACAGATACGCAGTATTTT. This chain uses TRBV9 with TRBJ2-3, with D possibly TRBD2 on 6 matching bases. This CDR3 is 15 amino acids long. Germline loops: CDR1 SGDLS, CDR2 YYNGEE. With 6 bases removed from V and 2 bases from J, the gap between germline ends came to 16 bases.

A single count supports this clone. The chain has TRBV4-3 and TRBJ2-1; a possible D gene is TRBD1 (6 bases). CDR3 length equals 15 residues. Trimming shortened V by 4 bases and J by 4 bases, and 14 bases separated the two germline ends. CDR1 and CDR2 from the germline V gene are LGHNA and YSLEER. CDR3 nucleotide sequence: TGCGCCAGCAGCCCCCCGAACAGGGCTTACAATGAGCAGTTCTTC. It yields the protein CASSPPNRAYNEQFF.